Below, 2 T cell receptor beta chains from the same sample are listed, as sequenced in a study of tissue T cells after allogeneic stem cell transplantation. The protocol was immunoSEQ multiplex PCR, while the TCRdb copy is restricted to in-frame clones and leaves out a portion. Of approximately 20,000 clones listed, 69% are singletons. Material: blood. These receptor sequences come from a female BALB/c mouse in good health. This strain has MHC haplotype H2-d.

Details on this clone: The germline and genes are mouse ones. The read falls 1 residue short of the CDR3 end, and the missing part is taken from the germline J gene. This sequence joins TRBV5 and TRBJ2-5; 9 nucleotides match TRBD2. The CDR3 has 14 residues. Germline trimming cut 0 bases from V and 8 bases from J; bases unmatched to any gene: 3. Germline CDR1 and CDR2: LGHNA and YNLKQL (reference sequence). The sequenced part of the CDR3 DNA is TGTGCCAGCAGCCAAGATTCCTGGGGGGGCACCCAGTAC. Amino acids: CASSQDSWGGTQY. The full CDR3 protein is CASSQDSWGGTQYF.

Comment on this clone: Genes here carry mouse names. The read terminates 1 residue before the CDR3 end, so the remaining end is supplied by the germline J gene. The chain carries TRBV2 and TRBJ2-2; D is unresolved. This CDR3 comprises 15 residues. The ends were cut back, 0 bases at V and 3 bases at J, with 8 bases in the middle. From germline, CDR1 is LGHNA and CDR2 YSYQKL. Here the CDR3 reads CASSQDPLDTGQLYF. The CDR3 bases that were read are TGTGCCAGCAGCCAAGATCCGCTGGACACCGGGCAGCTCTAC.